One T cell receptor beta chain is described in this entry. Its antigen is unknown. These data come from a study of CD8+ T cells in alopecia areata. Study-wide findings and caveats: It was lesional scalp, especially alopecia totalis/universalis, that showed higher clonality than normal scalp.

Extracted from the samples, RNA was reverse transcribed into cDNA to serve as the sequencing template. The assay was immunoSEQ multiplex PCR, and TCRdb's table has in-frame clones only and misses some. The data hold about 200,000 clones, with 56% observed a single time. CDR1 is SQVTM and CDR2 is ANQGSEA in the germline V gene. The V gene lost 3 bases and the J gene lost 3 bases, with 12 bases spanning the gap. The CDR3 totals 14 residues. This TCR derives from a human donor in good health. The chain couples TRBV29-1 to TRBJ2-1; a weak D match, TRBD2 (6 bases). The source material was CD8+ T cells sorted from blood. Here the CDR3 reads CSVDGTFGYNEQFF. CDR3 bases: TGCAGCGTTGATGGGACTTTCGGCTACAATGAGCAGTTCTTC.